What follows are 28 T cell receptor beta chains derived from one specimen sequenced in a study of blood T cell repertoires in COVID-19. The data were produced by immunoSEQ multiplex PCR, yet TCRdb's version contains in-frame clones alone and is incomplete. The data show about 330,000 clones, about 89% seen once. Sequencing was done on a sample of PBMCs or T cells enriched from blood (not recorded which). These receptors were taken from a woman in her 30s who had recovered from COVID-19.

The chain recombines TRBV5-1 with TRBJ2-7; a weak D match, TRBD2 (6 bases). V lost 0 bases, J lost 2 bases, and 12 bases lay in between. Germline assignment: CDR1 SGHRS and CDR2 YFSETQ. The CDR3 is made up of 15 amino acids. In nucleotides, the CDR3 is TGCGCCAGCAGCTTGGCTGCGGGAACGACCTACGAGCAGTACTTC. Encoded protein: CASSLAAGTTYEQYF.

The chain is built from TRBV6-2 or TRBV6-3 and TRBJ1-2; 8 nucleotides agree with TRBD1. J gave up 4 bases and V 5 bases, and 9 bases lay outside the gene matches. The CDR3 has 15 amino acids. The germline V gene encodes CDR1 MNHEY and CDR2 SVGEGT. CDR3 bases: TGTGCCAGCAGTCCACTCGGACAGGGACGCTATGGCTACACCTTC. It encodes CASSPLGQGRYGYTF.

CDR3 coding DNA: TGCGCCAGCAGCCCCCGGACAAGGGCCCAATACAATGAGCAGTTCTTC. This sequence encodes CASSPRTRAQYNEQFF. The rearrangement links TRBV4-1 to TRBJ2-1, with a tentative D call TRBD1 (5 bases). CDR3 length: 16 amino acids. V lost 4 bases, J lost 4 bases, and 17 bases lay in between. CDR1 MGHRA and CDR2 YSYEKL come from the germline V gene.

This clone was observed a single time. The V call is TRBV7-8, the J call TRBJ2-5, with D perhaps TRBD1 (7 bases). The CDR3 is 19 amino acids. V lost 1 base and J 2 bases, leaving 23 bases between the germline ends. Germline assignment: CDR1 SGHVS and CDR2 FQNEAQ. The CDR3: CASSLVSKGQDREQETQYF. The CDR3 nucleotides are TGTGCCAGCAGCTTAGTTAGCAAAGGACAGGACCGGGAGCAAGAGACCCAGTACTTC.

J is TRBJ2-7 and V is TRBV7-9; 10 positions match TRBD1. The V and J ends lost 0 bases and 6 bases, in that order; junction bases with no gene match: 5. The CDR3 is 15 amino acids. In germline, CDR1 is SEHNR, CDR2 FQNEAQ (reference sequence). CDR3 residues: CASSLARGTGVEQYF. The CDR3 DNA reads as TGTGCCAGCAGCTTAGCGAGGGGGACAGGGGTCGAGCAGTACTTC.

This chain joins TRBV12-3 or TRBV12-4 and TRBJ1-1, with TRBD1 as a possible D gene (6 bases). The CDR3 contains 13 residues. V lost 6 bases and J lost 4, with 12 bases in between. CDR3: CASRRTGITEAFF. The DNA for the CDR3 is TGTGCCAGCAGACGAACAGGGATCACTGAAGCTTTCTTT.

V gene TRBV4-2 combines with J gene TRBJ1-2, with 7 bases fitting TRBD1. CDR3 length: 16 residues. J was trimmed by 8 bases and V by 1 base; bases with no gene match: 13. Germline CDR1 is LGHNA and CDR2 is YNFKEQ. The CDR3 loop reads CASSQGFDRAEGGYTF. DNA for the CDR3: TGTGCCAGCAGCCAAGGTTTTGACAGGGCTGAGGGCGGCTACACCTTC.

The CDR3 bases are TGTGCCTGGAGTCCTACCAGGGACTATGGCTACACCTTC. Protein: CAWSPTRDYGYTF. The chain carries TRBV30 and TRBJ1-2; tentative D call: TRBD1 (5 bases). V dropped 2 bases and J dropped 3 bases, with 10 bases sitting between them. CDR3 length: 13 residues. Germline V gene sequence: CDR1 GTSNPN, CDR2 SVGIG (reference sequence). Based on the CDR3 plus reference TRBV30 and TRBJ1-2, the full variable domain is SQTIHQWPATLVQPVGSPLSLECTVEGTSNPNLYWYRQAAGRGLQLLFYSVGIGQISSEVPQNLSASRPQDRQFILSSKKLLLSDSGFYLCAWSPTRDYGYTFGSGTRLTVV.

The CDR3 sequence: CASRASGGTSYEQYF. The DNA for the CDR3 is TGTGCCAGCAGGGCTAGCGGGGGGACCTCCTACGAGCAGTACTTC. The rearrangement uses TRBV6-6 and TRBJ2-7; 11 nucleotides agree with TRBD2. V lost 6 bases to trimming and J lost 0 bases; unmatched junction nucleotides: 4. This CDR3 contains 15 residues. Germline assignment: CDR1 MNHNY and CDR2 SVGAGI (reference sequence).

The rearrangement links TRBV7-9 to TRBJ1-1, with 7 bases lining up with TRBD1. The CDR3 runs 14 residues. CDR1 and CDR2 from the germline V gene are SEHNR and FQNEAQ (reference sequence). Germline trimming cut 8 bases from V and 4 bases from J; bases unmatched to any gene: 10. CDR3 sequence (DNA): TGTGCCAGCGAGAGGGACAGTTCGGGCACTGAAGCTTTCTTT. The encoded protein is CASERDSSGTEAFF.

This chain links TRBV18 with TRBJ1-1; D is unresolved. The CDR3 runs 14 residues. Deletions cut 6 bases from V and 0 bases from J, with 11 bases between. Germline CDR1 is KGHSH and CDR2 is LQKENI. The CDR3 is CASSPGIMNTEAFF. In nucleotides, the CDR3 is TGTGCCAGCTCCCCCGGGATCATGAACACTGAAGCTTTCTTT.

The genes are TRBV6-1 and TRBJ1-2; a possible D gene is TRBD1 (6 bases). Germline V gene sequence: CDR1 MNHNS, CDR2 SASEGT. V lost 1 base and J lost 4, with 13 bases in between. This CDR3 is 15 amino acids long. CDR3 sequence (DNA): TGTGCCAGCAGTGAAGTCCCCGGGACACCCTATGGCTACACCTTC. Protein sequence: CASSEVPGTPYGYTF.

The chain carries TRBV5-1 and TRBJ1-1, with 9 positions matching TRBD1. The CDR3 length is 13 residues. The V gene's germline CDR1 is SGHRS and CDR2 YFSETQ. V gave up 2 bases and J gave up 6 bases; unmatched junction bases: 2. The CDR3 nucleotides are TGCGCCAGCAGCTTCGGACAGGGGTCTGAAGCTTTCTTT. This codes for CASSFGQGSEAFF.

V usage is TRBV5-1 and J usage is TRBJ1-2; D unclear. V lost 0 bases and J lost 0, with 6 bases in between. This CDR3 contains 14 residues. Germline V lookup: CDR1 SGHRS, CDR2 YFSETQ. The CDR3 region has the DNA TGCGCCAGCAGCTTGGGTGTAGCTAACTATGGCTACACCTTC. This sequence encodes CASSLGVANYGYTF.

The gene calls are TRBV6-5 and TRBJ1-1, with D maybe TRBD1 (5 bases). Germline CDR1 MNHEY, CDR2 SVGAGI. V lost 6 bases and J lost 3, with 17 bases in between. CDR3 size: 15 residues. CDR3 coding DNA: TGTGCCAGCAGCCCGGACACAGTCTGGTACACTGAAGCTTTCTTT. Protein product: CASSPDTVWYTEAFF.

Here the CDR3 reads CASSQDPAGGMIGELFF. CDR3 in DNA: TGCGCCAGCAGCCAAGATCCGGCGGGGGGGATGATCGGGGAGCTGTTTTTT. The rearrangement joins TRBV4-3 to TRBJ2-2; 9 positions agree with TRBD2. CDR1 and CDR2 from the germline V gene are LGHNA and YSLEER. The ends lost 0 bases at V and 7 bases at J; junction bases unmatched: 9. The CDR3 consists of 17 residues.

The chain uses TRBV2 and TRBJ2-2, with D possibly being TRBD2 (6 bases). The CDR3 is 13 amino acids. Germline assignment: CDR1 SNHLY and CDR2 FYNNEI. Trimming pared 6 bases from V and 7 bases from J, leaving 12 bases between. The CDR3 nucleotides are TGTGCCAGCAGGAGGGAGGAAGACGGGGAGCTGTTTTTT. Its protein is CASRREEDGELFF.

This clone has more than one count but fewer than ten. The rearrangement links TRBV28 to TRBJ1-4; 7 bases are a match to TRBD1. J was trimmed by 3 bases and V by 6 bases; bases with no gene match: 10. This CDR3 has 16 residues. Per germline, CDR1 MDHEN and CDR2 SYDVKM. The CDR3 loop is CASRPRQGRSNEKLFF. The CDR3 DNA sequence: TGTGCCAGCAGACCGAGACAGGGCAGGTCTAATGAAAAACTGTTTTTT.

V usage is TRBV5-4 and J usage is TRBJ1-1, with TRBD1 matching 8 bases. Germline assignment: CDR1 SGHNT and CDR2 YYREEE (reference sequence). The V gene end was trimmed by 2 bases and the J gene end by 4 bases; junction bases not matched to a gene: 10. CDR3 length: 16 amino acids. CDR3 nucleotide sequence: TGTGCCAGCAGCTTAGGGGACAGGTTTTCACGCACTGAAGCTTTCTTT. This gives the protein CASSLGDRFSRTEAFF.

The chain links TRBV6-5 to TRBJ2-3; the D is unclear. There are 15 residues in the CDR3. Germline CDR1 reads MNHEY; CDR2 reads SVGAGI. The germline V and J ends were trimmed by 0 bases and 0 bases, with 7 bases remaining between them. CDR3 sequence (DNA): TGTGCCAGCAGTTACTCCTTAGAGAGCACAGATACGCAGTATTTT. Amino acid sequence: CASSYSLESTDTQYF.

V usage is TRBV6-6 and J usage is TRBJ1-1; TRBD1 is a possible D gene (5 bases). Trimming shortened V by 5 bases and J by 1 base, and 11 bases separated the two germline ends. The V gene's germline CDR1 is MNHNY and CDR2 SVGAGI (reference sequence). The CDR3 extends over 14 amino acids. CDR3: CASSRPGQNTEAFF. In DNA form, the CDR3 reads TGTGCCAGCAGTCGACCCGGACAGAACACTGAAGCTTTCTTT.

The chain is built from TRBV19 and TRBJ2-7; 9 nucleotides agree with TRBD2. J was trimmed by 5 bases and V by 1 base; bases with no gene match: 6. Germline CDR1 LNHDA, CDR2 SQIVND (reference sequence). The CDR3 runs to 15 residues. The CDR3 here is CASSIGLAGRHEQYF. The CDR3, as DNA: TGTGCCAGTAGTATAGGCCTAGCGGGGCGGCACGAGCAGTACTTC.

This clone came up many times. The J gene is TRBJ1-3, the V gene TRBV28, with D perhaps TRBD1 (5 bases). V was pared by 5 bases and J by 4 bases, with 18 bases between. This CDR3 has 16 amino acids. Germline V gene sequence: CDR1 MDHEN, CDR2 SYDVKM. CDR3 nucleotides: TGTGCCAGCAGTCCGGCAGGGATGAGGATAGGAAACACCATATATTTT. Translation: CASSPAGMRIGNTIYF.

The chain combines TRBV6-5 with TRBJ1-1; perhaps TRBD1 as D (5 bases). Between the trimmed V and J ends, which lost 8 bases and 5 bases, there was a span of 15 bases. CDR1 is MNHEY and CDR2 is SVGAGI in the germline V gene. The CDR3 consists of 13 residues. The CDR3 sequence: CASSPGGGTEAFF. The CDR3 nucleotides read TGTGCCAGCTCCCCCGGTGGGGGGACTGAAGCTTTCTTT.

The rearrangement joins TRBV23-1 to TRBJ1-5, with D maybe TRBD1 (6 bases). TRBV23-1 is an ORF, with its function uncertain. The V and J ends lost 6 bases and 9 bases respectively, with 21 bases between them. This CDR3 is built from 15 residues. DNA of the CDR3: TGCGCCAGCAGGAAAATACACAGGGTCCCTTGGCCCCAGCATTTT. It translates to CASRKIHRVPWPQHF.

This chain joins TRBV4-1 and TRBJ2-2; 7 nucleotides agree with TRBD1. The germline V gene encodes CDR1 MGHRA and CDR2 YSYEKL. The CDR3 is 15 residues long. V trimming: 4 bases; J trimming: 6 bases; junction bases outside the gene matches: 8. DNA of the CDR3: TGCGCCAGCAGCCTCCGGGACAGAGGGGCCGGGGAGCTGTTTTTT. It yields the protein CASSLRDRGAGELFF.

The DNA of the CDR3 is TGTGCCAGCAGCGCCAGCTCTGGAAACACCATATATTTT. Protein sequence: CASSASSGNTIYF. This chain connects TRBV3-1 (or the pseudogene TRBV3-2) to TRBJ1-3; unclear D gene. The CDR3 is made up of 13 amino acids. CDR1 LGHDT and CDR2 YNNKEL come from the germline V gene (reference sequence). The V and J ends lost 5 bases and 0 bases respectively, with 5 bases between them.

The rearrangement joins TRBV6-5 to TRBJ2-1, with 8 bases that match TRBD2. CDR1 and CDR2 (germline): MNHEY, SVGAGI. The CDR3 runs 15 residues. V was clipped by 6 bases and J by 12 bases; unmatched bases: 16. Written as DNA, the CDR3 is TGTGCCAGCAGGAGTATAGCGGGGCTCTTCAGTCCGCAGTTCTTC. This encodes CASRSIAGLFSPQFF.